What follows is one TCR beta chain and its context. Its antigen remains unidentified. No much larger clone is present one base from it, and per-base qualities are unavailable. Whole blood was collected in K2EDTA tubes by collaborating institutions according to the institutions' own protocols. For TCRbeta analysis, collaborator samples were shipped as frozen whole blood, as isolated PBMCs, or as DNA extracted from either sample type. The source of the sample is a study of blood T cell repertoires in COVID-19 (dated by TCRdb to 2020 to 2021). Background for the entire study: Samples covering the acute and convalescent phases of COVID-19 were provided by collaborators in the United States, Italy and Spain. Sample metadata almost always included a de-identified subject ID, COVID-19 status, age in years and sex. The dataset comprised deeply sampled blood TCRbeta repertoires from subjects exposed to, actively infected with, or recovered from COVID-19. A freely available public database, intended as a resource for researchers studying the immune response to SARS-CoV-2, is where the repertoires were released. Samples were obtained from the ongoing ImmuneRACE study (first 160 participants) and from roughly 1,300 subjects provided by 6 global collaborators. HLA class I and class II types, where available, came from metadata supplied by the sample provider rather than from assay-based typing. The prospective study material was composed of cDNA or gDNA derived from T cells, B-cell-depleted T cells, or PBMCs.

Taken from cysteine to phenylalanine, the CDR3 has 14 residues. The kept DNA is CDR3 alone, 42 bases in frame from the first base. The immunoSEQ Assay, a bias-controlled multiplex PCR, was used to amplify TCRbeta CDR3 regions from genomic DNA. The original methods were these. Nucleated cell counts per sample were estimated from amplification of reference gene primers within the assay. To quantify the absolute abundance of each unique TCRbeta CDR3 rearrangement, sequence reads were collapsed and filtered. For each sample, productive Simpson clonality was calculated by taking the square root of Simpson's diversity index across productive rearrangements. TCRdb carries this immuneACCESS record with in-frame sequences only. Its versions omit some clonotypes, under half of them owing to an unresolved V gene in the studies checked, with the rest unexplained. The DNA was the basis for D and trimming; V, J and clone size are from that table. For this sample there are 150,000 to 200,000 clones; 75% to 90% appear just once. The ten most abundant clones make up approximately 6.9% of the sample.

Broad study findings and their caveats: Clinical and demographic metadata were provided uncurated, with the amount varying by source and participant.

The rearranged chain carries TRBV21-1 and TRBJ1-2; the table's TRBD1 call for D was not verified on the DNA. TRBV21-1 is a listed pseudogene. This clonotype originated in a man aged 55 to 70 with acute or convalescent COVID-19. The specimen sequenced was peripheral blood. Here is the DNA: TGTGCCAGCAGCAGGGGGCGCCGTAACTATGGCTACACCTTC. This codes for CASSRGRRNYGYTF.